This entry is about one T cell receptor beta chain. J lost 6 bases, V lost 4 bases, and 2 bases had no gene match. Germline lookup yields CDR1 SGHNT and CDR2 YYREEE (reference sequence). The CDR3 is 13 amino acids. These data originate in a study of cytomegalovirus exposure and HLA in healthy donors. 13 Jbeta primers and 60 Vbeta primers were used for the PCR. Sequencing used immunoSEQ multiplex PCR; TCRdb keeps in-frame clones, though not all of them. Counted here are roughly 260,000 clones, 70% to 90% occurring once; the ten biggest clones make up 1.5% to 2%. The clonotype originates from a woman aged 35 to 49 in good health and CMV-seropositive. The sequenced sample consisted of PBMCs. The chain uses TRBV5-4 and TRBJ2-1, with 9 bases that match TRBD2. This CDR3 is CASSHSGSNEQFF. CDR3 nucleotides: TGTGCCAGCAGCCATAGCGGGAGCAATGAGCAGTTCTTC.